This T cell receptor beta chain was captured by sequencing in a study of cytomegalovirus exposure and HLA in healthy donors. Per germline, CDR1 SGHTA and CDR2 FQGTGA. The CDR3 consists of 14 residues. Deletions cut 2 bases from V and 2 bases from J, with 8 bases between. The repertoire was sequenced with immunoSEQ multiplex PCR; TCRdb's copy has only in-frame clones and lacks some. Found here are approximately 180,000 clones, roughly 88% of them singletons; the top ten hold about 1.5%. This clone was seen just once. The antigen remains undetermined. Study observations and caveats: Among the CMV-associated chains, three were confirmed in vitro as specific for CMV antigens. High sensitivity and specificity were reportedly achieved when the classifier diagnosed cytomegalovirus status. Researchers catalogued about 150 TCR beta chains as cytomegalovirus-associated.

The sample was PBMCs. J is TRBJ2-3 and V is TRBV7-3; a weak D match, TRBD1 (6 bases). This TCR was recovered from a woman in her late teens or twenties in good health and CMV-seronegative. CDR3 coding DNA: TGTGCCAGCAGCTTAGACAGGCCCACAGATACGCAGTATTTT. Translated: CASSLDRPTDTQYF.